This T cell receptor beta chain was sequenced for a study of cytomegalovirus exposure and HLA in healthy donors (dated by TCRdb to the late 2010s). In terms of the full investigation: In an earlier analysis of some 610 of the donors, under 300 Gb of sequence data and just under 120 million unique TCR beta sequences from about 179 million T cells were reported. To decide whether each TCR beta V gene segment behaved as functional or pseudogenic, an earlier analysis of some 580 of the donors relied on high-throughput TCR beta sequencing. Among about 400 genotyped donors of the cohort, an average of approximately 240,000 unique TCR beta nucleotide sequences was sequenced per donor, of which about 19% were non-productive. Genome-wide SNP genotypes for about 55% of the roughly 670 donors were used in a later genetic analysis, which treated that subset as a discovery cohort. To study patterns of TCR occurrence, a later analysis re-analyzed previously published TCR beta repertoires from 666 donors and added high-resolution HLA genotyping. A separate validation cohort of some 130 different subjects was used in addition to the 666-subject first cohort. Among the approximately 400 genotyped donors, approximately 82% belonged to the genetic ancestry cluster associated with self-reported Caucasian donors. Donor age, sex, ethnicity and CMV serostatus were collected together with the repertoire data. The study aimed to test whether signatures of past pathogen exposure could be identified by cataloging public T cell receptors. Typing coverage differed by locus: A, B, C, DRB1 and DQB1 were typed in roughly 620-640 donors, DQA1 in approximately 520, DPA1 in 600 to 610, and DPB1 in approximately 450. Using immunosequencing, the study profiled T cell repertoires from 666 subjects and related those repertoires to cytomegalovirus serostatus. A handful of DR-DQ haplotypes were handled as single units for association and clustering because linkage in the cohort was strong. HLA typing covered class I and class II loci at four-digit resolution. All discovery cohort repertoires had been generated on a single sequencing platform. Approximately 310 gigabases of sequencing data and tens of millions of unique TCR sequences were included in an early release covering over 600 HLA-typed donors. Rather than drawing on any new phenotypic data, the later analysis identified candidate immune exposures from TCR beta sequences and the way those sequences occurred across donors. The study combined high-throughput TCR immunosequencing, statistical association of individual TCRs with disease status, and machine learning to predict cytomegalovirus infection status.

The CDR3 spans 13 residues, from the cysteine through the phenylalanine. The only DNA kept is the CDR3, 39 bases in frame from the first base. CDR1 and CDR2 are drawn from the germline V gene: SGDLS, YYNGEE. V is shortened by 4 bases, J by 0 bases, and the region joining them spans 7 bases. The protocol used for the library was the immunoSEQ multiplex PCR assay. For the multiplex PCR, a mixture combining 60 forward primers for TCR Vbeta segments and 13 reverse primers for TCR Jbeta segments was used. A multiplex PCR assay on genomic DNA amplified the CDR3 region of rearranged TCR beta genes. The Illumina HiSeq System was used to sequence the amplified TCR beta libraries as 87-base-pair reads. Under the source paper's analysis protocol: A later analysis tallied around 82 million unique TCR beta chains across the 610 or so repertoires, and approximately 12 million of those chains were shared by two or more donors. Raw reads were error-corrected and collapsed into unique sequences by a nearest-neighbor algorithm in which closely related sequences were merged to remove PCR and sequencing errors. Alignment of CDR3 sequences to IMGT reference sequences was used to assign V, D and J gene segments. For a sequence to be retained, a match of at least six nucleotides was required to both a V gene segment and a J gene segment. A rearrangement counted as productive if the CDR3 had no stop codons and remained in frame with V and J, and every other rearrangement counted as non-productive. Following IMGT convention, CDR3 was defined as the stretch from the second conserved V-encoded cysteine up to the conserved J-encoded phenylalanine. The earlier analysis of around 640 of the donors excluded sequences that lacked an unambiguous match to a single V gene segment. An earlier analysis of 550 to 650 of the donors classified V segments as functional when productive rearrangements were above 56.7% and as segregating when the standard deviation between donors was above 5%. A statistical classification framework was developed to diagnose cytomegalovirus status using the catalog of TCR beta chain sequences. A later analysis assigned V and J genes by comparing TCR nucleotide sequences with IMGT/GENE-DB human TR gene sequences. A later analysis assigned CDR3 sequences and most-parsimonious VDJ recombination scenarios with the TCRdist pipeline. In a later analysis, every TCR beta chain was defined by the combination of its CDR3 amino acid sequence and its V-gene family, and reads without a unique V-gene family were dropped. A later analysis removed 500 to 600 highly shared, low-generation-probability nucleotide sequences to deal with suspected cross-contamination and a sequencing artifact. For each public chain, a later analysis derived a clonal expansion index from normalized ranks of inferred template counts within each repertoire. In a later analysis, generation probabilities were computed with a VDJ recombination model fitted to out-of-frame rearrangements, and the resulting probabilities were checked against IGoR. In a later analysis, hypergeometric tests were used to score TCR-TCR, TCR-HLA and TCR-CMV co-occurrence, with a repertoire-size bias correction applied to TCR pairs. In a later analysis, false discovery rates were estimated by permuting HLA or CMV assignments 20 times. A later analysis grouped co-occurring TCRs with DBSCAN, adding TCRdist sequence similarity when clustering within HLA-allele-positive subsets. Repertoires with fewer than 30,000 or more than 120,000 public chains were left out of co-occurrence clustering, as were five repertoires with anomalous nucleotide sharing. Drawn from immuneACCESS, this table holds only the in-frame rearrangements with V and J called that TCRdb kept. Clones are partly lost; checked studies trace under half to an unresolved V gene and leave the rest unexplained. V and J calls and clone size are copied from that table; D and trimming were computed from the DNA. The sample profile shows 160,000 or so clones; 70% to 90% of them were found once. The ten largest clones represent almost 2% of the sample.

About this clone: Its binding antigen is unknown. No much larger clonotype is one base removed from it; base qualities were not supplied.

The cohort was made up of several hundred healthy bone marrow donors. At the time of sampling, every cohort member was nominally healthy, though immune exposures that went unrecorded were likely present. The donor was CMV seronegative and was included in the group of a few hundred seronegative cohort members. A peripheral blood sample was provided by each donor, and peripheral blood mononuclear cells were used for TCR beta sequencing. The Qiagen DNeasy Blood Extraction Kit was used to extract genomic DNA from the blood cell samples. The research as a whole found: The authors suggested that the approach could potentially be extended to other disease states and immunological phenotypes. A further reported finding was that TCR beta sequences accurately predicted the HLA-A and HLA-B alleles for most subjects in the first cohort. Immune exposure information for the cohort was limited to CMV serostatus. A total of 150 or so TCR beta chains were listed by the study as associated with cytomegalovirus. The earlier analysis of 587 of the donors excluded some 15 rarely observed V segments, including chromosome 9 orphons, because counts were too low. A few of the identified cytomegalovirus-associated TCR beta chains were confirmed in vitro to be specific for cytomegalovirus antigens. Because HLA typing was unavailable for some donors at each locus, only the typed subset was used in association tests. Sequencing depth was assumed to be roughly uniform across donors in the presence/absence analyses, though that assumption may not hold. Specific HLA alleles were associated with roughly 17,000 TCR beta sequences at a false discovery rate of 0.05 in a later analysis. According to a later analysis, parvovirus B19, influenza, CMV and Epstein-Barr virus appeared linked to several top co-occurrence clusters. According to a later genetic analysis, donors in an Asian-associated ancestry cluster had fewer N-insertions in productive TCRs than the approximately 670-donor mean. Some IMGT-functional V segments, including TRBV6-2 and TRBV6-3, could not be told apart with the 87-base-pair reads, so those segments were excluded. Linkage disequilibrium might explain the correlated functional status among segregating V segments, but an unknown experimental factor could not be ruled out. In both the original and validation cohorts, the classifier was reported to diagnose cytomegalovirus status with high specificity and sensitivity. In a later genetic analysis, a missense DCLRE1C variant was associated with V-gene and J-gene trimming of TCR beta chains, and the association was replicated in an independent cohort. When HLA alleles, especially DR and DQ, strongly co-occurred, TCR associations were difficult to assign to individual alleles. Most TCR sequences were observed very rarely across donors, whereas some public TCRs were present in many individuals. In an earlier analysis of around 500 of the donors, most TCR beta V segments appeared in productive rearrangements about 87% or about 30% of the time, broadly matching IMGT annotations. The cohort was sequenced for TCR beta chains only, and without alpha or paired-chain data the features that could be detected were limited. In a later analysis, HLA-associated TCR beta chains showed more clonal expansion and lower generation probabilities than non-associated chains that were equally common. In a later analysis, the rate of TCR association differed among HLA loci, with DRB1 alleles having the most associated TCRs and HLA-C alleles having the fewest. A cluster of highly shared sequence variants was judged likely to be a technical artifact of the sequencing pipeline. In a later analysis, most CMV-associated TCR beta chains were found to appear HLA-restricted, with HLA associations seemingly driven largely by CMV exposure.

The sample was PBMCs. This TCR came from a woman aged 18-29 years in good health and CMV-seronegative. The rearranged chain carries TRBV9 and TRBJ1-1, with no confident D gene call. In nucleotide form, the sequence is TGTGCCAGCAGCCCGCGCTTGAACACTGAAGCTTTCTTT. This gives the protein CASSPRLNTEAFF.